The clone carrying this T cell receptor beta chain was observed a few times. Unique molecular identifiers were used to barcode this TCRbeta library. TCRdb reprocessed the PCR reads via MiXCR and lists one record per CDR3 protein. The sample holds some 290,000 distinct CDR3 sequences, more than 8% seen once. The sample originates from a study of T-cell reconstitution after alpha-beta-depleted transplantation in children. Germline CDR1 and CDR2: SEHNR and FQNEAQ (reference sequence). The CDR3 totals 14 residues. The V end was cut by 4 bases, the J end by 6 bases, with 15 bases between. The chain is built from TRBV7-9 and TRBJ2-5; perhaps D is TRBD1 or TRBD2 (6 bases each). This receptor was taken from a human donor who donated a stem cell graft to a child with SCID. This sample comprised PBMCs from the stem cell graft donor, obtained from the stem cell graft. The CDR3 nucleotides are TGTGCCAGCAGCTCCAGTGAGGGGGGTCAGACCCAGTACTTC. Translation gives CASSSSEGGQTQYF.